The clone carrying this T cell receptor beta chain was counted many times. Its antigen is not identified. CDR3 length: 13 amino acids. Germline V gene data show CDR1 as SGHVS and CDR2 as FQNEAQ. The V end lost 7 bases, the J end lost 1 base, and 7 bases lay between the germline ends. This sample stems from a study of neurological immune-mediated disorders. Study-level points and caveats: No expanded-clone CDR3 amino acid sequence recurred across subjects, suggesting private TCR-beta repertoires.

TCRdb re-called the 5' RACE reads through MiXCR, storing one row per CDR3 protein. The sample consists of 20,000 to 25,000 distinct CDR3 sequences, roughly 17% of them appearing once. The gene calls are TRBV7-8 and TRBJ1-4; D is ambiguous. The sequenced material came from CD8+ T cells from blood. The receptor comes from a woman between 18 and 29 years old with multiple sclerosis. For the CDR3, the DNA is TGTGCCAGCACCCGAATAACTAATGAAAAACTGTTTTTT. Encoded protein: CASTRITNEKLFF.